This is a list of T cell receptor beta chains from one sample in a study of blood T cell repertoires in COVID-19. Sequenced by immunoSEQ multiplex PCR; TCRdb stores in-frame clones only, minus some. The sample contains about 200,000 clones, roughly 79% of which appear only once. The sequencing sample was made of peripheral blood. All receptors come from a human donor with acute or convalescent COVID-19. The donor label of this sample is uncertain. Each CDR3 is given with its conserved first and last residue.

cdr3_length v_call cdr3_aa
14 TRBV5-1 CASSLGQVGDEQYF
15 TRBV28 CASRETGTSGYEQYF
13 TRBV24-1 CATQGAVEEKLFF
17 TRBV27 CASSLRWGGLGNQPQHF
14 TRBV5-1 CASSSDRNTGELFF
17 TRBV7-3 CASSLRSRAAGTGELFF
17 TRBV19 CASSSRDRGLMNTEAFF
13 TRBV7-9 CASSRSTGYEQYF
13 TRBV3-1/TRBV3-2 CASRAGPTDTQYF
14 TRBV19 CASSPSGSSSEQYF
15 TRBV7-2 CASSLGGQLNQPQHF
16 TRBV6-4 CASSDGGHSYNSPLHF
14 TRBV6-5 CASPAGALNTEAFF
13 TRBV25-1 CASSDSRRQTQYF
15 TRBV28 CASSSGLSAYNEQFF
15 TRBV28 CASSSPTSFYNEQFF
14 TRBV6-2/TRBV6-3 CASTPSRNSYEQYF
15 TRBV18 CASSPAQALSYEQYF
15 TRBV6-2/TRBV6-3 CASSPTGVSNQPQHF
14 TRBV27 CASSPRTGMIAQHF
13 TRBV27 CASSSTGTGGYTF
13 TRBV6-2/TRBV6-3 CASSSAGWYTQYF
19 TRBV7-2 CASTPTGGTSGRFTDTQYF
17 TRBV6-6 CASSRGSGESSGNTIYF
12 TRBV19 CASSRQGLEQYF
16 TRBV15 CATSRDKTSWSDTQYF
13 TRBV3-1/TRBV3-2 CASSQDPTGTQYF
15 TRBV27 CASTEREGWTDTQYF